A single sample is the source of the 25 T cell receptor beta chains below, sequenced in a study of blood T cell repertoires in COVID-19. Some clones are missing from TCRdb's copy, which holds only in-frame ones; the method was immunoSEQ multiplex PCR. In the table there are about 110,000 clones, approximately 84% of which are singletons. The sample was peripheral blood. The receptors derive from a woman aged 55-69 years with acute or convalescent COVID-19.

The chain employs TRBV6-5 and TRBJ1-3; tentatively, D is TRBD1 (6 bases). The CDR3 consists of 12 residues. With 8 bases removed from V and 5 bases from J, the gap between germline ends came to 10 bases. CDR1 is MNHEY and CDR2 is SVGAGI in the germline V gene. CDR3 DNA: TGTGCCAGCGGACGGGACAGAAACACCATATATTTT. The encoded protein is CASGRDRNTIYF.

This clone turned up a few times. The rearrangement uses TRBV19 and TRBJ1-5; 10 bases are a match to TRBD1. This CDR3 region has 18 residues. The V gene end was trimmed by 2 bases and the J gene end by 2 bases; junction bases not matched to a gene: 9. Germline loops: CDR1 LNHDA, CDR2 SQIVND (reference sequence). CDR3 nucleotide sequence: TGTGCCAGTAGTATAAGGACAGGGGGGTATTATGGCAATCAGCCCCAGCATTTT. This translates into CASSIRTGGYYGNQPQHF.

Comment on this clone: It is unclear where the CDR3 begins or ends on the DNA, so no DNA is shown, and the CDR3 is as TCRdb lists it. The rearrangement links TRBV27 to TRBJ1-5; TRBD1 is the table's D call and was not checked against the DNA. From germline, CDR1 is MNHEY and CDR2 SMNVEV (reference sequence). The CDR3 extends over 13 residues, inclusive of both ends. CDR3 loop: CASSFGQGAGWHF.

This chain uses TRBV19 with TRBJ1-1; 7 nucleotides align to TRBD1. Trimming took 4 bases from V and 8 from J; bases not matched to a gene: 16. The CDR3 extends over 16 amino acids. From germline, CDR1 is LNHDA and CDR2 SQIVND (reference sequence). The CDR3 spells CASSNPGNRRGQEAFF. The CDR3 nucleotides are TGTGCCAGTAGTAACCCCGGGAACAGAAGGGGACAGGAAGCTTTCTTT.

This chain joins TRBV7-9 and TRBJ2-5, with 8 bases that match TRBD1. This CDR3 region has 16 residues. Germline loops: CDR1 SEHNR, CDR2 FQNEAQ (reference sequence). V was clipped by 1 base and J by 0 bases; unmatched bases: 4. CDR3 nucleotides: TGTGCCAGCAGCTTAGATGGGGACAGGTACCAAGAGACCCAGTACTTC. It specifies CASSLDGDRYQETQYF.

This sequence joins TRBV3-1 (or the pseudogene TRBV3-2) and TRBJ2-2, with unresolved D. Per the germline V gene, CDR1 is LGHDT and CDR2 is YNNKEL (reference sequence). V lost 4 bases and J 1 base, leaving 13 bases between the germline ends. This CDR3 is built from 16 residues. The CDR3 DNA is TGTGCCAGCAGCCTTCCACGGCCAGGGAACACCGGGGAGCTGTTTTTT. This translates into CASSLPRPGNTGELFF.

This chain joins TRBV6-5 and TRBJ1-5, with D unresolved. Germline V lookup: CDR1 MNHEY, CDR2 SVGAGI. This CDR3 comprises 13 residues. With 9 bases removed from V and 0 bases from J, the gap between germline ends came to 9 bases. This CDR3 reads CASAESSNQPQHF. In DNA form, the CDR3 reads TGTGCCAGTGCCGAGTCTAGCAATCAGCCCCAGCATTTT.

This clone has more than one count but fewer than ten. This rearrangement joins TRBV25-1 to TRBJ1-6, with D possibly TRBD1 on 6 matching bases. V was cut by 9 bases and J by 4 bases, with 16 bases left in between. The CDR3 is made up of 15 amino acids. Looked up from germline, CDR1 is MGHDK and CDR2 is SYGVNS. The CDR3 nucleotides are TGTGCCAGTACACAGGGCATATTTTATAATTCACCCCTCCACTTT. Its translation: CASTQGIFYNSPLHF.

V usage is TRBV5-4 and J usage is TRBJ2-5, with TRBD2 matching over 11 bases. This CDR3 is 15 amino acids long. Germline V gene sequence: CDR1 SGHNT, CDR2 YYREEE (reference sequence). J lost 7 bases, V lost 4 bases, and 9 bases had no gene match. The chain's CDR3 is CASSAGTSGGATQYF. CDR3 nucleotide sequence: TGTGCCAGCAGCGCCGGGACTAGCGGAGGGGCGACCCAGTACTTC.

The V gene is TRBV11-1, the J gene TRBJ2-5, with D maybe TRBD2 (7 bases). V was trimmed by 2 bases and J by 5 bases, leaving 18 bases between them. CDR3 length: 16 amino acids. Germline CDR1 is SGHAT and CDR2 is FQDESV (reference sequence). Written as DNA, the CDR3 is TGTGCCAGCAGCTTACTAGCCGCGGGGGCCGCGGAGACCCAGTACTTC. Translated: CASSLLAAGAAETQYF.

The V call is TRBV6-4, the J call TRBJ2-2; 8 bases agree with TRBD1. This CDR3 contains 14 residues. Germline V gene sequence: CDR1 MRHNA, CDR2 SNTAGT. Trimming removed 5 bases from V and 7 bases from J; junction bases left unmatched: 6. The CDR3 coding sequence is TGTGCCAGCAGTCGGCAGGGGGCTGACGGGGAGCTGTTTTTT. Its translation: CASSRQGADGELFF.

The chain links TRBV29-1 to TRBJ2-5, with 13 nucleotides matching TRBD2. V dropped 7 bases and J dropped 3; count of bases not matched to a gene: 2. This CDR3 comprises 13 residues. CDR1 is SQVTM and CDR2 is ANQGSEA in the germline V gene. CDR3 bases: TGCAGCGCCGGGACTAGCGGGAAAGAGACCCAGTACTTC. It codes for CSAGTSGKETQYF.

This clone showed up just a few times. The genes are TRBV6-6 and TRBJ1-5; no reliable D call. Trimming stripped 6 bases from V and 0 bases from J, with 9 bases between. The CDR3 consists of 14 residues. Germline assignment: CDR1 MNHNY and CDR2 SVGAGI (reference sequence). The CDR3: CASSESLSNQPQHF. The DNA of the CDR3 is TGTGCCAGCAGCGAGAGCCTTAGCAATCAGCCCCAGCATTTT.

This clone was counted once. This chain connects TRBV18 to TRBJ2-1; 10 bases map to TRBD2. Germline V gene data show CDR1 as KGHSH and CDR2 as LQKENI. The CDR3 totals 16 residues. Trimming at V came to 4 bases and at J to 3 bases, leaving 6 bases not matched to a gene. Written as DNA, the CDR3 is TGTGCCAGCTCACTTGATCTAGCGGGAGTCTACAATGAGCAGTTCTTC. Protein: CASSLDLAGVYNEQFF.

As concerns this clone: A junction boundary mismatches the germline segment, possibly from a read error. The chain is built from TRBV2 and TRBJ2-7; the match to TRBD1 covers 7 bases. Per germline, CDR1 SNHLY and CDR2 FYNNEI. The CDR3 length is 12 residues. The CDR3 region is CASREDRDEQYF. Here the CDR3 DNA reads TGTGCCAGCAGAGAAGACAGGGACGAGCAGTACTTC.

This clone occurred once. The CDR3 nucleotides are TGTGCCAGTAGACTTCCAGGGGAGGCTTTCTTT. Protein product: CASRLPGEAFF. V and J are TRBV19 and TRBJ1-1; weak D call: TRBD1 (6 bases). Germline CDR1 is LNHDA and CDR2 is SQIVND (reference sequence). Trimming removed 6 bases at V and 11 bases at J, with 13 bases between. This CDR3 has 11 residues.

This chain connects TRBV6-5 to TRBJ2-2; 12 bases align to TRBD2. This CDR3 region has 15 residues. Germline assignment: CDR1 MNHEY and CDR2 SVGAGI. The ends lost 6 bases at V and 6 bases at J; junction bases unmatched: 5. The CDR3 region is CASREGLAGPGELFF. In DNA, the CDR3 is TGTGCCAGCAGAGAGGGACTAGCGGGTCCCGGGGAGCTGTTTTTT.

This chain uses TRBV18 with TRBJ1-1; D call uncertain. The CDR3 spans 11 residues. Germline CDR1 and CDR2: KGHSH and LQKENI. Trimming left V 8 bases short and J 4 bases short, with 8 bases between. The CDR3 region has the DNA TGTGCCAGCCGGGTCAGCACTGAAGCTTTCTTT. This sequence encodes CASRVSTEAFF.

The V call is TRBV7-9, the J call TRBJ2-5; 7 bases are a match to TRBD2. Trimming at V came to 1 base and at J to 2 bases, leaving 4 bases not matched to a gene. Germline values: CDR1 SEHNR, CDR2 FQNEAQ (reference sequence). CDR3 length: 15 residues. The chain's CDR3 is CASSLDAGAQETQYF. CDR3 DNA sequence: TGTGCCAGCAGCTTAGACGCGGGAGCTCAAGAGACCCAGTACTTC.

This chain joins TRBV5-1 and TRBJ1-2, with 7 bases aligning to TRBD1. Trimming at V came to 5 bases and at J to 8 bases, leaving 15 bases not matched to a gene. Germline-derived CDR1 and CDR2 are SGHRS and YFSETQ. The CDR3 length is 15 residues. The CDR3, as DNA: TGCGCCAGCAGGGATGGAGAACAGGGGAGCGGGGGCTACACCTTC. Translation gives CASRDGEQGSGGYTF.

The chain uses TRBV10-1 and TRBJ1-2; 7 nucleotides line up with TRBD1. This CDR3 spans 12 amino acids. Looked up from germline, CDR1 is WNHNN and CDR2 is SYGVQD (reference sequence). Trimming at V came to 10 bases and at J to 7 bases, leaving 9 bases not matched to a gene. In DNA form, the CDR3 reads TGCGCCAACATTGACAGGGCTGGTGGCTACACCTTC. Its translation is CANIDRAGGYTF.

The rearrangement links TRBV19 to TRBJ1-3; tentatively, D is TRBD1 (6 bases). CDR3 length: 15 residues. CDR1 and CDR2 from the germline V gene are LNHDA and SQIVND (reference sequence). The V gene lost 8 bases and the J gene lost 2 bases, with 16 bases spanning the gap. CDR3: CASDKGRGPGNTIYF. The CDR3 bases are TGTGCCAGTGACAAGGGCAGGGGCCCTGGAAACACCATATATTTT.

This clone was seen a handful of times. The chain carries TRBV7-6 and TRBJ2-7; 15 nucleotides line up with TRBD2. V was clipped by 5 bases and J by 0 bases; unmatched bases: 8. The CDR3 runs 18 residues. CDR1 is SGHVS and CDR2 is FNYEAQ in the germline V gene. In nucleotides, the CDR3 is TGTGCCAGCAGCATAGGACTAGCGGGAGGGCCTGACTCCTACGAGCAGTACTTC. The encoded protein is CASSIGLAGGPDSYEQYF.

The chain links TRBV2 to TRBJ1-3; the D gene is possibly TRBD1 (6 bases). The CDR3 runs to 16 residues. Per the germline V gene, CDR1 is SNHLY and CDR2 is FYNNEI. Trimming removed 5 bases from V and 0 bases from J, with 14 bases in between. The CDR3 sequence is CASSFKTGRSGNTIYF. CDR3 coding DNA: TGTGCCAGCAGTTTTAAGACAGGCCGCTCTGGAAACACCATATATTTT.

This rearrangement joins TRBV5-5 to TRBJ2-7; D is unresolved. The CDR3 runs to 15 residues. Looked up from germline, CDR1 is SGHKS and CDR2 is YYEKEE (reference sequence). V was trimmed by 0 bases and J by 0 bases, leaving 10 bases between them. The CDR3 reads CASSLGSVSSYEQYF. The CDR3 coding sequence is TGTGCCAGCAGCTTGGGGAGTGTTAGCTCCTACGAGCAGTACTTC. Full variable domain (outside the CDR3, taken from reference TRBV5-5 and TRBJ2-7): DAGVTQSPTHLIKTRGQQVTLRCSPISGHKSVSWYQQVLGQGPQFIFQYYEKEERGRGNFPDRFSARQFPNYSSELNVNALLLGDSALYLCASSLGSVSSYEQYFGPGTRLTVT.